This paragraph covers one T cell receptor beta chain sequence. Its antigen is not identified. This entry comes from a study of shared clonotypes between healthy human individuals. In the study overall: Every donor yielded three CD4 naive, three CD4 memory, two CD8 naive and one CD8 memory plate. Study results and limitations: Since donors were few, the genetic and exposure-history diversity represented was limited.

Donors had no recently reported acute infections or vaccinations and were HIV-negative. The germline CDR1 and CDR2 sequences are SGHAT and FQNNGV. The CDR3 totals 16 residues. Trimming cost V 1 base and J 0 bases, with 9 bases left between them. The method was immunoSEQ multiplex PCR; TCRdb's version includes in-frame clones alone and lacks a portion of them. The table includes approximately 1,500,000 clones, roughly 96% detected once. The receptor was derived from a man aged 25-45 years in good health. Sequenced material: naive CD4+ T cells sorted from blood. The subset is: CD45RA+ positively selected. V and J are TRBV11-2 and TRBJ2-2; D ambiguous. CDR3 DNA sequence: TGTGCCAGCAGCTTAGTAAGGCATGCGAACACCGGGGAGCTGTTTTTT. Its protein product is CASSLVRHANTGELFF.